This record looks at one T cell receptor (beta chain) sequence and its context. Its antigen is not known. Treatment denoted: roughly 10-day PBMC culture with coronavirus spike peptide pools or control peptides (ViraFEST assay). Fresh medium (containing IL-2) replaced half the medium on days 3 and 7. This CDR3 contains 16 residues. The data were taken from a study of vaccination and CD4 T cells after COVID-19. Study outcomes and limitations: Among reactive clones from convalescent patients, a median approximately 86% appeared only post-vaccination.

The Oncomine TCR Beta short-read assay sequenced DNA from cultured CD4+ T cells. A single record per CDR3 protein comes from TCRdb applying MiXCR to the PCR reads. The repertoire has roughly 15,000 distinct CDR3 sequences, under 50% of them found once; the top ten carry roughly 10%. The chain combines TRBV21-1 with TRBJ1-5. TRBV21-1 is a listed pseudogene. This TCR derives from a human donor who had recovered from COVID-19. The sequenced sample was CD4+ T cells from blood, cultured in vitro. CDR3 nucleotides: TGTGCCAGCAGCAAAAAGGAGGTTTATAGCAATCAGCCCCAGCATTTT. Translation gives CASSKKEVYSNQPQHF.